There are many counts of the clone carrying this T cell receptor beta chain. Its target is unknown. This record belongs to a study of early T cells in non-severe SARS-CoV-2 infection. Individual cDNA molecules were tagged with unique molecular identifiers, the study reported. Each CDR3 protein gets one entry after TCRdb re-called the 5' RACE reads with MiXCR. There are 26,000 or so distinct CDR3 sequences in the sample; 4% to 6% occur only once, and under 4.5% lies in the top ten. Findings and limits, study-wide: Lookups in VDJdb leaned toward anti-spike CD8 responses and missed private and CD4 specificities.

Sequencing was done on a sample of whole blood. The clonotype originates from an adult who was a healthcare worker with PCR-confirmed SARS-CoV-2 infection or an uninfected control (not recorded which).

The CDR3 protein is CASSPRGTGRETEAFF. For the CDR3, the DNA is TGTGCCAGCTCACCACGAGGGACAGGGCGGGAGACTGAAGCTTTCTTT. The chain couples TRBV18 to TRBJ1-1; the match to TRBD1 covers 9 bases. V shed 1 base, J shed 5 bases, and the junction held 8 bases outside the gene matches. This CDR3 contains 16 residues. Germline V gives CDR1 KGHSH, CDR2 LQKENI. Based on the CDR3 plus reference TRBV18 and TRBJ1-1, the full variable domain is NAGVMQNPRHLVRRRGQEARLRCSPMKGHSHVYWYRQLPEEGLKFMVYLQKENIIDESGMPKERFSAEFPKEGPSILRIQQVVRGDSAAYFCASSPRGTGRETEAFFGQGTRLTVV.